The text below deals with one T cell receptor (beta chain). These data are taken from a study of blood T cell repertoires in COVID-19. Study summary: In each case, the material was cDNA or gDNA derived from T cells, B-cell-depleted T cells, or PBMCs.

Across roughly 25 US areas, participants ranged in age from roughly 18 to 95 years. The CDR3 is made up of 15 amino acids. Germline V gene lookup returns CDR1 SGHTA and CDR2 FQGNSA. Trimming removed 7 bases at V and 7 bases at J, with 22 bases between. Repertoires were generated with immunoSEQ multiplex PCR, while TCRdb's copy carries only in-frame clones and drops some. This table holds 210,000 or so clones, about nine tenths found once. The chain has TRBV7-2 and TRBJ1-2; tentative D call: TRBD1 (5 bases). The sequence was obtained from a woman aged 45 to 65 in a cohort exposed to, infected with or recovered from COVID-19 (not recorded which). Sequences were obtained from PBMCs or T cells enriched from blood (not recorded which). The CDR3 is CASILTSTAGGGYTF. In nucleotides, the CDR3 is TGTGCCAGCATCCTAACCTCGACCGCCGGGGGTGGCTACACCTTC.